This entry describes one TCR beta chain. Its antigen remains unidentified. The data were obtained in a study of shared clonotypes between healthy human individuals. Study results and limitations: Blood alone was sampled, and tissue repertoires likely differ.

Authors' data handling: From ImmunoSEQ came sequences covering only the junction and carrying no quality scores, so filtering differed. The protocol was immunoSEQ multiplex PCR, while the TCRdb copy is restricted to in-frame clones and leaves out a portion. V, J and clone size reflect that table, while D and trimming were determined from the DNA. The table includes approximately 1,500,000 clones, approximately 98% detected once. Sequences were obtained from naive CD4+ T cells sorted from blood. The subset here: CD45RA+ positively selected. The clonotype was recovered from a man aged 25-45 years in good health.

The DNA for the CDR3 is TGTGCCAGCAGTTTTCCGACGGTGGGACAAGCTTTCTTT. Amino acid sequence: CASSFPTVGQAFF. The V and J genes are TRBV28 and TRBJ1-1; possible D gene TRBD1, 5 bases. Trimming shortened V by 3 bases and J by 9 bases, and 14 bases separated the two germline ends. The CDR3 loop spans 13 amino acids. CDR1 and CDR2 from the germline V gene are MDHEN and SYDVKM.